The rows below give T cell receptor beta chains drawn from one sample of a study of identical twins. MiXCR was run by TCRdb on the 5' RACE reads, yielding one entry per CDR3 protein. The sample consists of about 470,000 distinct CDR3 sequences, 20% to 25% of them appearing once. These data were also filed under a second study, of T cells expressing NK-cell markers.

Material for sequencing was CD4+ T cells sorted from blood. The receptors shown here come from a woman aged 18 to 35 in good health. The CDR3 runs from the conserved cysteine through the conserved F or W.

CDR3 length: 13; V gene: TRBV7-2; CDR3 protein: CASSPKREGTQYF
CDR3 length: 13; V gene: TRBV20-1; CDR3 protein: CSARGQAYNEQFF
CDR3 length: 12; V gene: TRBV20-1; CDR3 protein: CSGGAAHTEAFF
CDR3 length: 15; V gene: TRBV28; CDR3 protein: CASSGRGVGDSPLHF
CDR3 length: 13; V gene: TRBV5-1; CDR3 protein: CASRDLPYNEQFF
CDR3 length: 17; V gene: TRBV6-1; CDR3 protein: CASSDPGAPANTGELFF
CDR3 length: 16; V gene: TRBV7-2; CDR3 protein: CASSRQSSREYNEQFF
CDR3 length: 15; V gene: TRBV9; CDR3 protein: CASSVPPRGRKGYTF
CDR3 length: 14; V gene: TRBV5-1; CDR3 protein: CASSPTGEVQPQHF
CDR3 length: 13; V gene: TRBV20-1; CDR3 protein: CSARGQGRYEQYF
CDR3 length: 15; V gene: TRBV6-2/TRBV6-3; CDR3 protein: CASSSPDLAKNIQYF
CDR3 length: 11; V gene: TRBV12-3/TRBV12-4; CDR3 protein: CASSSYSRAFF
CDR3 length: 14; V gene: TRBV20-1; CDR3 protein: CSARGGIYSYEQYF
CDR3 length: 18; V gene: TRBV5-5; CDR3 protein: CASSLGLAGASVTYEQYF
CDR3 length: 15; V gene: TRBV20-1; CDR3 protein: CSARLQWDTSYEQYF
CDR3 length: 15; V gene: TRBV9; CDR3 protein: CASSERPAGQETQYF
CDR3 length: 13; V gene: TRBV5-1; CDR3 protein: CASGDRAEGEQFF
CDR3 length: 16; V gene: TRBV5-6; CDR3 protein: CASSLSGQGYWDEQFF
CDR3 length: 14; V gene: TRBV20-1; CDR3 protein: CSALDRGRGEKLFF
CDR3 length: 16; V gene: TRBV5-5; CDR3 protein: CASSLGPAIVTYEQYF
CDR3 length: 14; V gene: TRBV7-3; CDR3 protein: CASSLSPTADTQYF
CDR3 length: 17; V gene: TRBV10-3; CDR3 protein: CAIRMTGLAGGVGTQYF
CDR3 length: 18; V gene: TRBV24-1; CDR3 protein: CATSDARNRLFSGNEQFF
CDR3 length: 13; V gene: TRBV12-3/TRBV12-4; CDR3 protein: CASRPGGGNTIYF
CDR3 length: 11; V gene: TRBV15; CDR3 protein: CATGRGPTQYF